Here is one T cell receptor (beta chain) with its context. Germline CDR1 is SGDLS and CDR2 is YYNGEE. The CDR3 runs 15 residues. The V end lost 0 bases, the J end lost 3 bases, and 10 bases lay between the germline ends. Original analysis: For nucleated cells, counts were estimated from reference gene primer amplification. TCRdb's copy holds only in-frame clones and misses some; the assay was immunoSEQ multiplex PCR. Clonal size and the V and J genes are those of that table, whereas D and trimming came from the DNA. Here the sample spans roughly 100,000 clones, around 73% being singletons. This sample was included in a study of blood T cell repertoires in COVID-19. Overall study: Sample material is recorded as cDNA or gDNA derived from T cells, B-cell-depleted T cells, or PBMCs.

The sequence derives from a man aged 55 to 70 with active or convalescent COVID-19. The rearrangement uses TRBV9 and TRBJ2-1; no clear D. Sequencing was carried out using peripheral blood. The CDR3 nucleotides read TGTGCCAGCAGCGTAGGCGGAACAAGCTACAATGAGCAGTTCTTC. Translated, it gives CASSVGGTSYNEQFF.